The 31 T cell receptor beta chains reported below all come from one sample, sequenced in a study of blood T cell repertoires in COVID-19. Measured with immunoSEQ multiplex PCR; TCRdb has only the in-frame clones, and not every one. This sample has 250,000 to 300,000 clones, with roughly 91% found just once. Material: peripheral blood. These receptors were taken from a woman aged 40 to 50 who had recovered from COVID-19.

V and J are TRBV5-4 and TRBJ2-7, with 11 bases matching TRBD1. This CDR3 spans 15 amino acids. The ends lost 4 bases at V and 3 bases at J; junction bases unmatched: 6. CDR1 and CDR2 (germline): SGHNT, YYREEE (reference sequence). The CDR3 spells CASSKGQGAVYEQYF. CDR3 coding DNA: TGTGCCAGCAGCAAAGGACAGGGGGCGGTCTACGAGCAGTACTTC.

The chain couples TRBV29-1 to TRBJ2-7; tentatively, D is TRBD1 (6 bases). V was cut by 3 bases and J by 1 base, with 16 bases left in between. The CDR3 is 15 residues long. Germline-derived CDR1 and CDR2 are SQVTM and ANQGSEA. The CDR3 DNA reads TGCAGCGTTGAGTCAACCTCGACAGGTTCCTACGAGCAGTACTTC. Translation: CSVESTSTGSYEQYF.

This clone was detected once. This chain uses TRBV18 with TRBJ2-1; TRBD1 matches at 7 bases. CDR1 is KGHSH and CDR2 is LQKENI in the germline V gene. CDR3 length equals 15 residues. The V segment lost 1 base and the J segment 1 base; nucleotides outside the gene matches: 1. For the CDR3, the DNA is TGTGCCAGCTCACCACGGGACAGATCCTACAATGAGCAGTTCTTC. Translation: CASSPRDRSYNEQFF.

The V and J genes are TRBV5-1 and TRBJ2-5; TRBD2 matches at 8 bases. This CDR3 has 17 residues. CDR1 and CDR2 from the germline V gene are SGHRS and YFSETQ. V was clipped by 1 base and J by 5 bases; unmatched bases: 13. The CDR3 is CASSLRIRGGRRETQYF. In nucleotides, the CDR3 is TGCGCCAGCAGCTTGAGGATTCGGGGGGGGCGCAGGGAGACCCAGTACTTC.

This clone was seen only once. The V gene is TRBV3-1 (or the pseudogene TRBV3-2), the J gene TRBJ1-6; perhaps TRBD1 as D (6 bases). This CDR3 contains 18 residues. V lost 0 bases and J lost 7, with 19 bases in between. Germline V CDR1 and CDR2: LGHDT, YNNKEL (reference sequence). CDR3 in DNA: TGTGCCAGCAGCCAAGATTTGGCAGGGGCCCCGGGCAATTCACCCCTCCACTTT. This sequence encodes CASSQDLAGAPGNSPLHF.

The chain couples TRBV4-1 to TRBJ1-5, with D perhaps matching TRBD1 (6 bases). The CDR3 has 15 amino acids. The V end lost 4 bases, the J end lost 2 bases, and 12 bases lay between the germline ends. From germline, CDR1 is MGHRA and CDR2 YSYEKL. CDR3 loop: CASSPQGRGNQPQHF. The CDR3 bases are TGCGCCAGCAGCCCCCAGGGGCGGGGCAATCAGCCCCAGCATTTT.

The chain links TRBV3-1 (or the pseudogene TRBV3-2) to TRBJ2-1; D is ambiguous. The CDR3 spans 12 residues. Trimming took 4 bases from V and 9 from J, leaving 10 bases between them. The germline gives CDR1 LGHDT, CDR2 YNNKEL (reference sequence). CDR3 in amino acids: CASSRGRSEQFF. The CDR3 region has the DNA TGTGCCAGCAGCCGAGGTAGGAGTGAGCAGTTCTTC.

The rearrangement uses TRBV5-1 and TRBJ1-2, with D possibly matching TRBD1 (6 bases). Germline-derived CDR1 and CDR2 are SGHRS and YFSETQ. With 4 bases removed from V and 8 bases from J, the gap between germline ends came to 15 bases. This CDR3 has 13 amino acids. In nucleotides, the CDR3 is TGCGCCAGCAGCAACCAGGGGCGTGGGGGCTACACCTTC. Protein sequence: CASSNQGRGGYTF.

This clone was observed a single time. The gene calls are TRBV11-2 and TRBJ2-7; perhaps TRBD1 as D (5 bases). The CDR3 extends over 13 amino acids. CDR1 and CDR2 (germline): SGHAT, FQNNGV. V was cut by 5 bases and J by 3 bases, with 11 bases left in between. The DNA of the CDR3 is TGTGCCAGCAGCCAGGGTCCGAACTACGAGCAGTACTTC. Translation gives CASSQGPNYEQYF.

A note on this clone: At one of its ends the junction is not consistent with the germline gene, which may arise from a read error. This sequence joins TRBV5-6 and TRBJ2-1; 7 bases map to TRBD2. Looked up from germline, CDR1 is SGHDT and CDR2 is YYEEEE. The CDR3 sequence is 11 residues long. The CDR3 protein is CASSLGAGELF. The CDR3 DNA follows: TGTGCCAGCAGCTTGGGGGCGGGGGAGCTCTTC.

CDR3 sequence reads: CASSLEAVNYGYTF. CDR3 nucleotides: TGCGCCAGCAGCTTGGAGGCGGTGAACTATGGCTACACCTTC. The chain couples TRBV5-1 to TRBJ1-2, with D hard to call. The CDR3 consists of 14 residues. Germline-derived CDR1 and CDR2 are SGHRS and YFSETQ. V was trimmed by 0 bases and J by 2 bases, leaving 8 bases between them.

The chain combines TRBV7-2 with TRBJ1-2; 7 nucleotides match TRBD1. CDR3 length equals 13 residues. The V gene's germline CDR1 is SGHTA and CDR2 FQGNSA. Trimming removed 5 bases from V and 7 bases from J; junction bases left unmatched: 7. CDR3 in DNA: TGTGCCAGCAGCACCCGACAGGGCCCTGGCTACACCTTC. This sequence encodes CASSTRQGPGYTF.

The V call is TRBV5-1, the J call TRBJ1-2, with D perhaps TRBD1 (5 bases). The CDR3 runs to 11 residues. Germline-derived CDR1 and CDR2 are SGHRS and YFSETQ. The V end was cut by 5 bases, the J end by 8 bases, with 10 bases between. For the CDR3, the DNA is TGCGCCAGCAGGGCAGGGCACGGCTACACCTTC. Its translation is CASRAGHGYTF.

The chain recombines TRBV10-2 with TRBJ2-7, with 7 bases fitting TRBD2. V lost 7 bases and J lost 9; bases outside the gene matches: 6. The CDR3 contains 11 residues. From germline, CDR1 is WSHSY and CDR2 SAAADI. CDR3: CASTPGGRQYF. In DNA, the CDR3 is TGCGCCAGCACCCCCGGGGGGAGGCAGTACTTC.

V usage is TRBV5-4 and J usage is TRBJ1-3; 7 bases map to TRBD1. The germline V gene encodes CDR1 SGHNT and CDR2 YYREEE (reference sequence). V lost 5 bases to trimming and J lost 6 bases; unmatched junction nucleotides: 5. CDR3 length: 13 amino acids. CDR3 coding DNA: TGTGCCAGCAGAGAACAGGGGACAAACACCATATATTTT. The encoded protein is CASREQGTNTIYF.

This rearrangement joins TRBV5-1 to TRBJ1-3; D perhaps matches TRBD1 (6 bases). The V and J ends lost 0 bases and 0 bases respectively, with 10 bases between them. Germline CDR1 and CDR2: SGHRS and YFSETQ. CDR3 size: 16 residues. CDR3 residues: CASSLGPGASGNTIYF. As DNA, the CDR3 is TGCGCCAGCAGCTTGGGTCCAGGGGCCTCTGGAAACACCATATATTTT.

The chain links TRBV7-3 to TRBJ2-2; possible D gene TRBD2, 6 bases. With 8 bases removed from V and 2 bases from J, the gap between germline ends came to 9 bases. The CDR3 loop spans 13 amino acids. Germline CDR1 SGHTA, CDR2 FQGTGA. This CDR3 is CASGRGNTGELFF. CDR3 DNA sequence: TGTGCCAGCGGGCGGGGAAACACCGGGGAGCTGTTTTTT.

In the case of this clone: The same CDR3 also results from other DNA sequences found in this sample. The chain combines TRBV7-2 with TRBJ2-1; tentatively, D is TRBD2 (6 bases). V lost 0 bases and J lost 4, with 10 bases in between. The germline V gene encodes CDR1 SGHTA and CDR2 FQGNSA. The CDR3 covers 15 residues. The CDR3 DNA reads TGTGCCAGCAGCTTAGCAGCGGGTCCGTACAATGAGCAGTTCTTC. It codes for CASSLAAGPYNEQFF.

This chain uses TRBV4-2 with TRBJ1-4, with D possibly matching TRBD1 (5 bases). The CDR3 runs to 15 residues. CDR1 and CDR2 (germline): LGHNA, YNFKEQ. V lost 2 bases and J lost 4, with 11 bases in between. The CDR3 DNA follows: TGTGCCAGCAGCCAAATCAGGGTGGATAATGAAAAACTGTTTTTT. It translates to CASSQIRVDNEKLFF.

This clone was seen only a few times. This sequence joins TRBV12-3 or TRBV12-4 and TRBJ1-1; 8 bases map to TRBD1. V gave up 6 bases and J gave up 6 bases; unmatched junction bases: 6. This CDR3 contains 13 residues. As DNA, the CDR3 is TGTGCCAGCAGGGCGGACAGGGAAGCTGAAGCTTTCTTT. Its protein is CASRADREAEAFF.

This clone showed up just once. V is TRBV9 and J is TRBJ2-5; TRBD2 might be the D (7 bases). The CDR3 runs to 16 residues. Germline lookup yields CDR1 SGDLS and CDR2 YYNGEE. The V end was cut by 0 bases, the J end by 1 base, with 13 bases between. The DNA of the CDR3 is TGTGCCAGCAGCGTAGGGACAGCGGGGATCCAAGAGACCCAGTACTTC. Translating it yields CASSVGTAGIQETQYF.

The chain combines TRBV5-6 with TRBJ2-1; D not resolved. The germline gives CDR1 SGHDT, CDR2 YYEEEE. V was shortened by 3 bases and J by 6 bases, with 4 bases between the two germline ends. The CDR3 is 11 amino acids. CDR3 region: CASSWLNEQFF. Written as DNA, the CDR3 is TGTGCCAGCAGCTGGCTCAATGAGCAGTTCTTC.

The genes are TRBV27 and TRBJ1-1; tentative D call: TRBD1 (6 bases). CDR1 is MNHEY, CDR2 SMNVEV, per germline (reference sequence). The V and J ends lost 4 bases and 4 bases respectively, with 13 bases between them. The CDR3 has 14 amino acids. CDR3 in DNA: TGTGCCAGCAGTTGGGGGGGGGCCCCCACTGAAGCTTTCTTT. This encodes CASSWGGAPTEAFF.

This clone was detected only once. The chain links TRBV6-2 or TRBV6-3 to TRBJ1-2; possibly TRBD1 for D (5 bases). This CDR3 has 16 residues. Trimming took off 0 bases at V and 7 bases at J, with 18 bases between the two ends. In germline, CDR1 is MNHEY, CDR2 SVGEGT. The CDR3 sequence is CASSYSSFGRGAGYTF. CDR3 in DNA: TGTGCCAGCAGTTACTCGAGTTTTGGGAGGGGTGCTGGCTACACCTTC.

The CDR3 protein is CASSLGGREAGNTIYF. The CDR3 region has the DNA TGTGCCAGCAGCTTGGGTGGCAGGGAGGCTGGAAACACCATATATTTT. The genes are TRBV5-4 and TRBJ1-3; D possibly corresponds to TRBD1 (5 bases). V gave up 0 bases and J gave up 2 bases, with 12 bases separating them. CDR3 length: 16 residues. Germline CDR1 is SGHNT and CDR2 is YYREEE (reference sequence).

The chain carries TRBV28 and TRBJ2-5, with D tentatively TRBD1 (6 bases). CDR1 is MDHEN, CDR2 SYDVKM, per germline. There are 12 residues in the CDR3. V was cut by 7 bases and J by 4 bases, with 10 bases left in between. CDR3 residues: CASTWGRETQYF. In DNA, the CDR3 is TGTGCCAGCACATGGGGGCGAGAGACCCAGTACTTC.

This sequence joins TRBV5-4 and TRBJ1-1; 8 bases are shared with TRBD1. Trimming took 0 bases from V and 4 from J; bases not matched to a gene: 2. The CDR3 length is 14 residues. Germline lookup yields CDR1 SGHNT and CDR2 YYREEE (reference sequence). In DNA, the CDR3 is TGTGCCAGCAGCTTGGGACAGGGGATCACTGAAGCTTTCTTT. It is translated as CASSLGQGITEAFF.

CDR3 in amino acids: CASSRLVGGGRMNTEAFF. DNA of the CDR3: TGTGCCAGTAGTAGGCTGGTAGGCGGCGGTCGTATGAACACTGAAGCTTTCTTT. V is TRBV19 and J is TRBJ1-1; D remains unclear. This CDR3 comprises 18 residues. Germline V gene sequence: CDR1 LNHDA, CDR2 SQIVND (reference sequence). Trimming removed 4 bases at V and 0 bases at J, with 21 bases between.

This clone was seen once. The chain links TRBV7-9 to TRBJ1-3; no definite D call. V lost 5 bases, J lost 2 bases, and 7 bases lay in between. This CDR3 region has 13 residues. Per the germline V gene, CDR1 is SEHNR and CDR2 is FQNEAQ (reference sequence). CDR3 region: CASSPGAGNTIYF. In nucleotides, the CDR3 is TGTGCCAGCAGCCCGGGTGCTGGAAACACCATATATTTT.

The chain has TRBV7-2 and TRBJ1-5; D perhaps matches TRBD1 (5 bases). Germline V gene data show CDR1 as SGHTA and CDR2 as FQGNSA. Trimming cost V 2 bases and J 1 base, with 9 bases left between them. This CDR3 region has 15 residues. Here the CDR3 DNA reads TGTGCCAGCAGCTTATGGGAGGGGAGCAATCAGCCCCAGCATTTT. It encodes CASSLWEGSNQPQHF.

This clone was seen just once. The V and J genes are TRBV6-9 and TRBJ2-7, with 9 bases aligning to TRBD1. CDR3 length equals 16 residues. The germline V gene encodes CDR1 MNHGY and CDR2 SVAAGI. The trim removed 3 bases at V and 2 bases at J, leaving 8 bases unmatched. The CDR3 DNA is TGTGCCAGCAGTTACCCCGGGACAGGGAATCCCTACGAGCAGTACTTC. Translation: CASSYPGTGNPYEQYF.